This T cell receptor (beta chain) was identified in a study of cytomegalovirus exposure and HLA in healthy donors. 13 Jbeta primers and 60 Vbeta primers were used for the PCR. Produced via immunoSEQ multiplex PCR; TCRdb's table is partial and in-frame only. The sample includes 95,000 to 150,000 clones, more than 65% of them seen just once. Only one count was recorded for this clone. Trimming at V came to 0 bases and at J to 11 bases, leaving 4 bases not matched to a gene. Germline V gene lookup returns CDR1 SGDLS and CDR2 YYNGEE. The CDR3 totals 12 residues. The V gene is TRBV9, the J gene TRBJ1-1, with 7 bases that match TRBD1. Sequenced input: PBMCs. The sequence was obtained from a human donor in good health. The CDR3 loop reads CASSVAGQDAFF. DNA of the CDR3: TGTGCCAGCAGCGTAGCAGGACAGGATGCTTTCTTT.